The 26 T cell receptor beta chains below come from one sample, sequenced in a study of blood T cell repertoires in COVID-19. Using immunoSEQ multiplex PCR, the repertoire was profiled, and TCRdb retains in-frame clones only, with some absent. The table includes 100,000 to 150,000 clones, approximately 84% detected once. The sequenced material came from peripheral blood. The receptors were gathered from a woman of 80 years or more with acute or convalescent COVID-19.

In DNA form, the CDR3 reads TGTGCCAGCAGCGCGGTGGGAGGGCAACCCCAGCATTTT. Residues: CASSAVGGQPQHF. The chain has TRBV6-6 and TRBJ1-5; the D is unclear. This CDR3 has 13 amino acids. Germline CDR1 is MNHNY and CDR2 is SVGAGI (reference sequence). The V end was cut by 6 bases, the J end by 10 bases, with 16 bases between.

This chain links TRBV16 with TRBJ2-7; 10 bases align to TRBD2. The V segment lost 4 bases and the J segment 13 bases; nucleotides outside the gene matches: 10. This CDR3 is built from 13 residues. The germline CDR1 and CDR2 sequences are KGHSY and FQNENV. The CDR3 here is CASSRDSSGGVYF. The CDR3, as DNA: TGTGCCAGCAGCCGAGATTCTAGCGGGGGCGTCTACTTC.

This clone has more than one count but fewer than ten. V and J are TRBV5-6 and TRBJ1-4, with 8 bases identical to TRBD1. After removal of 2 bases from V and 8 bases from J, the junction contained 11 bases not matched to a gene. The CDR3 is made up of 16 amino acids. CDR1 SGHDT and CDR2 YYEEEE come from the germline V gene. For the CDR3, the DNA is TGTGCCAGCAGCTTTTATCCAGGGGGCGCGGGGGAAAAACTGTTTTTT. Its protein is CASSFYPGGAGEKLFF.

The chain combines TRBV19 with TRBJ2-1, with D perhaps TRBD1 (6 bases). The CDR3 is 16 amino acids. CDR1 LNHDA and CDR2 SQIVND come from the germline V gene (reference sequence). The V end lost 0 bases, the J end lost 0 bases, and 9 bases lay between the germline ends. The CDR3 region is CASSIDTGSSYNEQFF. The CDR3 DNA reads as TGTGCCAGTAGTATAGATACAGGGAGCTCCTACAATGAGCAGTTCTTC.

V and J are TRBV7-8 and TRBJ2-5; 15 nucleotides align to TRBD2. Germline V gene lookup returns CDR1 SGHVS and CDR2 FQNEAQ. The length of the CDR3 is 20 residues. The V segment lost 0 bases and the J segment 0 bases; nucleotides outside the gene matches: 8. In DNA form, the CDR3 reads TGTGCCAGCAGCTTAGCCTCCACCGGGACTAGCGGGGGGAACCAAGAGACCCAGTACTTC. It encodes CASSLASTGTSGGNQETQYF.

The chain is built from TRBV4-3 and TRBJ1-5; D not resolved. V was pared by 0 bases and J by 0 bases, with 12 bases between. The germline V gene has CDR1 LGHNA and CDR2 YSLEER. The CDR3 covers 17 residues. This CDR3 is CASSQDAAYYSNQPQHF. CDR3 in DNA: TGCGCCAGCAGCCAAGATGCGGCATATTATAGCAATCAGCCCCAGCATTTT.

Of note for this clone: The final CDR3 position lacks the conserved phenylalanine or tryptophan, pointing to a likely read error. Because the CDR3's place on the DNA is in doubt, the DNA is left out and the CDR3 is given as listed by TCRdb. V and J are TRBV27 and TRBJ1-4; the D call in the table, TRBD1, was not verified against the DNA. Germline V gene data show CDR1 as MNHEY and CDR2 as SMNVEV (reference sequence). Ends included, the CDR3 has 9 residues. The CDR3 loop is CASRGTGAI.

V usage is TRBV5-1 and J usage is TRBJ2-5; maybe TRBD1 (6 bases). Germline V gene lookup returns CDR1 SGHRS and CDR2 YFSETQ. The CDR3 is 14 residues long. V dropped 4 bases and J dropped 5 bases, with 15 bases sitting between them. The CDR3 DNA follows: TGCGCCAGCAGCAACGTAGGGGGTGGTGAGACCCAGTACTTC. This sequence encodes CASSNVGGGETQYF.

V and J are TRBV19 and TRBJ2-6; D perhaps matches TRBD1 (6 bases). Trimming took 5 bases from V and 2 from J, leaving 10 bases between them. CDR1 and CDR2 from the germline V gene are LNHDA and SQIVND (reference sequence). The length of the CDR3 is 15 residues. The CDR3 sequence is CASSLAGAGANVLTF. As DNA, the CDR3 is TGTGCCAGTAGTTTGGCAGGGGCTGGGGCCAACGTCCTGACTTTC.

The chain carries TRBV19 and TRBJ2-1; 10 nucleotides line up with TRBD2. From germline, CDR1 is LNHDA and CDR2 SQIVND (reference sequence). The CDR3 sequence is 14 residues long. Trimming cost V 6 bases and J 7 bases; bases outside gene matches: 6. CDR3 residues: CASSETSGRNEQFF. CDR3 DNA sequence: TGTGCCAGTAGCGAGACTAGCGGGCGGAATGAGCAGTTCTTC.

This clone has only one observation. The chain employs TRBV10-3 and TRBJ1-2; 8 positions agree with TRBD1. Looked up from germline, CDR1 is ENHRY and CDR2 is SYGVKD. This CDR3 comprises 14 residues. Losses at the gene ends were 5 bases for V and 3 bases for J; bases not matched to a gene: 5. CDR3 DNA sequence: TGTGCCATCAGTAACCAGGGGGCGGACTATGGCTACACCTTC. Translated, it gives CAISNQGADYGYTF.

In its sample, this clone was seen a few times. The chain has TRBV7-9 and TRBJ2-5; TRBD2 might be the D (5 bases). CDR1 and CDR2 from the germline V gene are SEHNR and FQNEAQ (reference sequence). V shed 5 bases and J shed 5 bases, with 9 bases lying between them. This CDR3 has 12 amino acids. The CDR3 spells CASSRTRETQYF. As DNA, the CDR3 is TGTGCCAGCAGCCGGACTCGGGAGACCCAGTACTTC.

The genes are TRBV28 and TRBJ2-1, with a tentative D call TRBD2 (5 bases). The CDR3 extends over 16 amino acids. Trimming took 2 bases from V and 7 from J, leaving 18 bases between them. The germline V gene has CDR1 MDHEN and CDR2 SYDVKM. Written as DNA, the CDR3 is TGTGCCAGCAGTTTACCTTCCGGGAAGAGGCAGAATGAGCAGTTCTTC. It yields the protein CASSLPSGKRQNEQFF. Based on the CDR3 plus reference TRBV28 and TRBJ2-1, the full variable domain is DVKVTQSSRYLVKRTGEKVFLECVQDMDHENMFWYRQDPGLGLRLIYFSYDVKMKEKGDIPEGYSVSREKKERFSLILESASTNQTSMYLCASSLPSGKRQNEQFFGPGTRLTVL.

The CDR3 region is CASSAPGLAELPSYNEQFF. The DNA for the CDR3 is TGTGCCAGCAGCGCGCCGGGACTAGCGGAGCTTCCCTCCTACAATGAGCAGTTCTTC. The chain uses TRBV13 and TRBJ2-1; TRBD2 agrees at 11 bases. The CDR3 contains 19 residues. J lost 0 bases, V lost 5 bases, and 12 bases had no gene match. Germline V gene sequence: CDR1 PRHDT, CDR2 FYEKMQ (reference sequence).

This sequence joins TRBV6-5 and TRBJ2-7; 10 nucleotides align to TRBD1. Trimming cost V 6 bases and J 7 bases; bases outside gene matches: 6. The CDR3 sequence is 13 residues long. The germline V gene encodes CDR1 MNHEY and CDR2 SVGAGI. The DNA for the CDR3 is TGTGCCAGCAGCCCGGGACAGGGGTGGGAGCAGTACTTC. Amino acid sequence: CASSPGQGWEQYF.

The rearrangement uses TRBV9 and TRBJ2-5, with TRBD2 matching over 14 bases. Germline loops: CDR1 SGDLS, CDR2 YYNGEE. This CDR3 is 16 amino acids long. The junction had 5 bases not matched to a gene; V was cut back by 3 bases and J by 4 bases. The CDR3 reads CASSARLAGGRETQYF. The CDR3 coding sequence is TGTGCCAGCAGCGCCAGACTAGCGGGGGGGCGAGAGACCCAGTACTTC.

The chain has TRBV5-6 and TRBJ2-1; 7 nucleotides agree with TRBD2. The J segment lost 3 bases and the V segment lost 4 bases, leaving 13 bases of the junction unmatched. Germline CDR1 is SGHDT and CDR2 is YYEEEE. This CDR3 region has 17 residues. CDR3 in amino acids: CASSGMEGLSLYNEQFF. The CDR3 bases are TGTGCCAGCAGCGGGATGGAGGGACTAAGTCTCTACAATGAGCAGTTCTTC.

The CDR3 spells CASSLDRGRYGTNEKLFF. Here the CDR3 DNA reads TGCGCCAGCAGCTTGGACAGGGGGCGTTACGGGACTAATGAAAAACTGTTTTTT. The J gene is TRBJ1-4, the V gene TRBV5-1, with 9 bases aligning to TRBD1. This CDR3 spans 18 amino acids. CDR1 is SGHRS and CDR2 is YFSETQ in the germline V gene. Trimming removed 0 bases from V and 2 bases from J; junction bases left unmatched: 8. Together with reference TRBV5-1 and TRBJ1-4, the CDR3 gives the full variable domain: KAGVTQTPRYLIKTRGQQVTLSCSPISGHRSVSWYQQTPGQGLQFLFEYFSETQRNKGNFPGRFSGRQFSNSRSEMNVSTLELGDSALYLCASSLDRGRYGTNEKLFFGSGTQLSVL.

The CDR3 sequence: CASSPVSGQPSSSYNSPLHF. CDR3 DNA: TGTGCCAGCTCACCGGTTTCGGGACAGCCATCGAGCTCCTATAATTCACCCCTCCACTTT. This chain joins TRBV18 and TRBJ1-6, with 7 bases fitting TRBD1. The V gene's germline CDR1 is KGHSH and CDR2 LQKENI. The CDR3 runs 20 residues. Germline trimming cut 3 bases from V and 0 bases from J; bases unmatched to any gene: 14. Full variable domain (outside the CDR3, taken from reference TRBV18 and TRBJ1-6): NAGVMQNPRHLVRRRGQEARLRCSPMKGHSHVYWYRQLPEEGLKFMVYLQKENIIDESGMPKERFSAEFPKEGPSILRIQQVVRGDSAAYFCASSPVSGQPSSSYNSPLHFGNGTRLTVT.

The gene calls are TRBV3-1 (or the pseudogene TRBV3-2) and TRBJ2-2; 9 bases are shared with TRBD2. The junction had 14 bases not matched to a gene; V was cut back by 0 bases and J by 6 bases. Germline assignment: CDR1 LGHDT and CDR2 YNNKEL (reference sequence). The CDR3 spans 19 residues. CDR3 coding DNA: TGTGCCAGCAGCCAAGATTCGGTCCTTCGGCGGGAGGGGCCCGGGGAGCTGTTTTTT. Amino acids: CASSQDSVLRREGPGELFF.

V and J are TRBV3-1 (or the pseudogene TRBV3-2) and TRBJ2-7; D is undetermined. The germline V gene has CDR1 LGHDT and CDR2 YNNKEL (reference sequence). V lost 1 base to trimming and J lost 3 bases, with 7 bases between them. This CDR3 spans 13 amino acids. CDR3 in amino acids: CASSQGLNYEQYF. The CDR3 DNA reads TGTGCCAGCAGCCAAGGCCTAAACTACGAGCAGTACTTC.

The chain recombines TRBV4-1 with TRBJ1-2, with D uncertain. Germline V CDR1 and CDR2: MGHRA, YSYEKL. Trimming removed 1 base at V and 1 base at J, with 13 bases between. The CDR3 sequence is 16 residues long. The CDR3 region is CASSQGVGGNNYGYTF. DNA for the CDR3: TGCGCCAGCAGCCAAGGGGTGGGAGGTAATAACTATGGCTACACCTTC.

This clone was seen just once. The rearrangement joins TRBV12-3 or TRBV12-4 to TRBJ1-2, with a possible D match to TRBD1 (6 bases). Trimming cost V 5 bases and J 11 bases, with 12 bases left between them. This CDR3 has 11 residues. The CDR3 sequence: CASSAHRDYTF. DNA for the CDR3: TGTGCCAGCAGTGCCCACAGGGATTACACCTTC.

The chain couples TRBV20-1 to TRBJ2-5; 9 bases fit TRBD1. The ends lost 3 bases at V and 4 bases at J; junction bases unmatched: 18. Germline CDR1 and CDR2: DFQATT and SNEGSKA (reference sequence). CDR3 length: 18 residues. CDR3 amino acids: CSASVPRDREIPRETQYF. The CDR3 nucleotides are TGCAGTGCTAGTGTTCCCCGGGACAGGGAAATCCCAAGAGAGACCCAGTACTTC.

The CDR3 sequence: CASVEVNTGELFF. As DNA, the CDR3 is TGCGCCAGCGTCGAGGTGAACACCGGGGAGCTGTTTTTT. The chain links TRBV5-1 to TRBJ2-2; D is unclear. The CDR3 length is 13 residues. Germline CDR1 and CDR2: SGHRS and YFSETQ. Trimming removed 7 bases at V and 1 base at J, with 8 bases between.

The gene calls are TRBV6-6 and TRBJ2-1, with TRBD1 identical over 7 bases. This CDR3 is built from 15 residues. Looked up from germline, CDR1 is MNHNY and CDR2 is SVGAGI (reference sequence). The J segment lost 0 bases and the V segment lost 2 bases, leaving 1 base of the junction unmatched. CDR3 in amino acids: CASSYRDSSYNEQFF. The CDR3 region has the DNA TGTGCCAGCAGTTACCGGGACAGCTCCTACAATGAGCAGTTCTTC.